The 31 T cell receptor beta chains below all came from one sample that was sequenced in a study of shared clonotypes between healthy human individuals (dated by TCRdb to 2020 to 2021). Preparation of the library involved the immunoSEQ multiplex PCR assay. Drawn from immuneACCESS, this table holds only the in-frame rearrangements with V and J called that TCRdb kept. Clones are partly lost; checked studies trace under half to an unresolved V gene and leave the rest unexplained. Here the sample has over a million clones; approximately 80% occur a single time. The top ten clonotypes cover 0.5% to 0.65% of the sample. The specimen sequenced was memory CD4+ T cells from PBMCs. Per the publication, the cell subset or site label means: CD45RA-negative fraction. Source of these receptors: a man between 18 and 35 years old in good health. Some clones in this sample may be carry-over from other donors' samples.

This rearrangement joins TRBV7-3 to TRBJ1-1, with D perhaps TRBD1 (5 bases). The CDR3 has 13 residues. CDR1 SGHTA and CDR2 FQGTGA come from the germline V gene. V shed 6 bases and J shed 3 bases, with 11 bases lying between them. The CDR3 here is CASRLGGDTEAFF. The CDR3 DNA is TGTGCCAGCAGGCTGGGAGGGGACACTGAAGCTTTCTTT.

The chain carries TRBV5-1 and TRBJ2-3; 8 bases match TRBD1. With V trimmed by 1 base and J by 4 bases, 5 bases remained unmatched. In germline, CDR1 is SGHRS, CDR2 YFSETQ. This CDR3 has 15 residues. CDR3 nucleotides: TGCGCCAGCAGCTTGATGCAGGGGGCCTCAGATACGCAGTATTTT. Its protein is CASSLMQGASDTQYF.

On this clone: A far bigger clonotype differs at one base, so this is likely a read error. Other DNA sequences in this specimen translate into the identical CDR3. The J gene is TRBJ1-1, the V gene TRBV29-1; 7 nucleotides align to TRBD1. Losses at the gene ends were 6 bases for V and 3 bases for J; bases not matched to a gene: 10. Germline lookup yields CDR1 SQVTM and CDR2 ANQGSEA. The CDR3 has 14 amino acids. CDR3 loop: CSVAKGAADTEAFF. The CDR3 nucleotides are TGCAGCGTCGCCAAGGGGGCGGCTGACACTGAAGCTTTCTTT.

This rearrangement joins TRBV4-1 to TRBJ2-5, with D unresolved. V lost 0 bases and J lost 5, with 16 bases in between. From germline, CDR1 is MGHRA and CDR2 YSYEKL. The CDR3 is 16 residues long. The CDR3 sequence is CASSQDTPGEGETQYF. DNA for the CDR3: TGCGCCAGCAGCCAAGATACGCCTGGGGAAGGGGAGACCCAGTACTTC.

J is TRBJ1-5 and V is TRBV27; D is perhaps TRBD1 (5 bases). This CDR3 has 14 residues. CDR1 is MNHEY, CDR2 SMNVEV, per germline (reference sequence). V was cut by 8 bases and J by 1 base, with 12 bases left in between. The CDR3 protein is CASARGLSNQPQHF. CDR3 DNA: TGTGCCAGCGCCCGGGGACTGAGCAATCAGCCCCAGCATTTT.

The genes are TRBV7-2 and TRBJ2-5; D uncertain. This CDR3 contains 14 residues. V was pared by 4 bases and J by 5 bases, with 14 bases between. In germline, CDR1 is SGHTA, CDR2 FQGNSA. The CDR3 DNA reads TGTGCCAGCAGCTCCCTAGGAAATGAGGAGACCCAGTACTTC. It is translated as CASSSLGNEETQYF.

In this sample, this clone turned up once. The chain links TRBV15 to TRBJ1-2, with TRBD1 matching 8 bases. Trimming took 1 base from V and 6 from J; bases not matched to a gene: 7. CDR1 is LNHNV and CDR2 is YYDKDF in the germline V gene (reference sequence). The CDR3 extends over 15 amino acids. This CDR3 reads CATSRGGRGLDGYTF. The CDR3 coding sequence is TGTGCCACCAGCAGAGGCGGCAGGGGGCTGGATGGCTACACCTTC.

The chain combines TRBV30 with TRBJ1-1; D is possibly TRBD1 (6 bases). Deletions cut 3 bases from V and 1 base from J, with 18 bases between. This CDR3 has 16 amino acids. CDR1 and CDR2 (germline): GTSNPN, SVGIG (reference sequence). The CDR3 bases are TGTGCCTGGAGCGCCCGACAGGTTCGACAGAACACTGAAGCTTTCTTT. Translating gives CAWSARQVRQNTEAFF.

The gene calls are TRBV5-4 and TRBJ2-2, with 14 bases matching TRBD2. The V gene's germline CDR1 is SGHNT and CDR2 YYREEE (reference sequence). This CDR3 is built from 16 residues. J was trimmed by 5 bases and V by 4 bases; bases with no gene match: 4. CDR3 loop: CASSLGLAGATGELFF. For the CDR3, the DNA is TGTGCCAGCAGCCTGGGACTAGCGGGAGCTACCGGGGAGCTGTTTTTT.

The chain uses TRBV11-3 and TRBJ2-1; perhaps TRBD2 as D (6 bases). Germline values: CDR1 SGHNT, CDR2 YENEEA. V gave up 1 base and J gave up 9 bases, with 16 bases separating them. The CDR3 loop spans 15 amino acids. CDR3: CASSLAAAGRGEQFF. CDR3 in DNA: TGTGCCAGCAGCTTAGCGGCGGCGGGACGGGGTGAGCAGTTCTTC.

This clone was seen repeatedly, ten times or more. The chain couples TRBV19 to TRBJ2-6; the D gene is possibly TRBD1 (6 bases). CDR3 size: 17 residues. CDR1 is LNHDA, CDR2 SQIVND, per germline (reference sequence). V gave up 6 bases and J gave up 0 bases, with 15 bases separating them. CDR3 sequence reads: CASRLWDTYSGANVLTF. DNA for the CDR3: TGTGCCAGTAGGCTATGGGACACATACTCTGGGGCCAACGTCCTGACTTTC.

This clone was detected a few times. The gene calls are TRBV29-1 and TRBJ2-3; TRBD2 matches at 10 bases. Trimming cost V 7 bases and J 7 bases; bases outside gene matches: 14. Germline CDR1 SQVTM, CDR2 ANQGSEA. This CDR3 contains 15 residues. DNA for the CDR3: TGCAGCGCCCCGTCGCCTAGCGGGAGTTGGCATACGCAGTATTTT. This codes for CSAPSPSGSWHTQYF.

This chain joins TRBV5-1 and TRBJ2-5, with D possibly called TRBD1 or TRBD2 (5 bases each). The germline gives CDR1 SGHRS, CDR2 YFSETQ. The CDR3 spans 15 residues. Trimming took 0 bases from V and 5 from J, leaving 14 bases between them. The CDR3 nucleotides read TGCGCCAGCAGCTTGGTAGGCCCCGGGACGGAGACCCAGTACTTC. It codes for CASSLVGPGTETQYF.

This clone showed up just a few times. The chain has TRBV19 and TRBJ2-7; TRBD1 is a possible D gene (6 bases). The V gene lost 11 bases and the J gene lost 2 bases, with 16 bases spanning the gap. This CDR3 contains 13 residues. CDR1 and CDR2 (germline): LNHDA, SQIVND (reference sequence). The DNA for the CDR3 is TGTGCCGTCGGCAGGGGTCAGGCCTACGAGCAGTACTTC. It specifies CAVGRGQAYEQYF.

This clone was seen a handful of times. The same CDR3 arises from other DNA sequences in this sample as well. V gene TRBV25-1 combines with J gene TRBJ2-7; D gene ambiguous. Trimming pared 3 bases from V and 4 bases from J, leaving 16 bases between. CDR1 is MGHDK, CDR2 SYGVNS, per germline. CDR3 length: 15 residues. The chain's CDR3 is CASSDPTQPTYEQYF. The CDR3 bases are TGTGCCAGCAGTGACCCGACACAACCAACTTACGAGCAGTACTTC.

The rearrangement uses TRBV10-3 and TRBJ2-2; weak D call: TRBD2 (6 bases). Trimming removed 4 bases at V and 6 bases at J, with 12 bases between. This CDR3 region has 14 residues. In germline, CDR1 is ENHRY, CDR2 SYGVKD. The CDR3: CAISGRREAGELFF. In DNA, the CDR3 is TGTGCCATCAGTGGAAGGAGGGAGGCCGGGGAGCTGTTTTTT.

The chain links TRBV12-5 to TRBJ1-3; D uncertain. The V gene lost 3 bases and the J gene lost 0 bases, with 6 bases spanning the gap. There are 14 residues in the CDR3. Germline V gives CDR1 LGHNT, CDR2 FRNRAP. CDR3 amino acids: CASGFWHSGNTIYF. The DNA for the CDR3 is TGTGCTAGTGGTTTCTGGCACTCTGGAAACACCATATATTTT.

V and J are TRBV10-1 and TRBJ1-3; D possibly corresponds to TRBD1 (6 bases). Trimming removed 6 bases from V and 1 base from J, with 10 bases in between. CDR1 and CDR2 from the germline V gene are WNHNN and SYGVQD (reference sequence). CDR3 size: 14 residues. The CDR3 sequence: CASSGQKSGNTIYF. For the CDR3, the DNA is TGCGCCAGCAGCGGACAGAAGTCTGGAAACACCATATATTTT.

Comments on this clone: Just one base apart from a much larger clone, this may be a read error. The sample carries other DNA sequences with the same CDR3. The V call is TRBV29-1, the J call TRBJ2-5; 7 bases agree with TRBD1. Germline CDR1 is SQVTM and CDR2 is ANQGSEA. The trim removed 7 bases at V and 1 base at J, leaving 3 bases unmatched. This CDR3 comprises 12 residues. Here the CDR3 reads CSGGTAQETQYF. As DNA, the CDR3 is TGCAGCGGAGGGACAGCCCAAGAGACCCAGTACTTC.

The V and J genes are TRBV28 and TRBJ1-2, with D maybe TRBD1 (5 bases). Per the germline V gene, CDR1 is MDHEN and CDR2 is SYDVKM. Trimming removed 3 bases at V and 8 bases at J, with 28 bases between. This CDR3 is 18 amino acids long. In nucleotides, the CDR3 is TGTGCCAGCAGTTTCCACCTTACAGGCATACCCACCTCTGGCGGCTACACCTTC. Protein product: CASSFHLTGIPTSGGYTF.

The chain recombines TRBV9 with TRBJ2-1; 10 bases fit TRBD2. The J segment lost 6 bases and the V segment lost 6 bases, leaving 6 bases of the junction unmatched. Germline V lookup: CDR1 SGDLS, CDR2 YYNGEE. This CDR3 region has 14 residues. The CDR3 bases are TGTGCCAGCAATCCCCTAGCGGGAGCCAATGAGCAGTTCTTC. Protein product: CASNPLAGANEQFF.

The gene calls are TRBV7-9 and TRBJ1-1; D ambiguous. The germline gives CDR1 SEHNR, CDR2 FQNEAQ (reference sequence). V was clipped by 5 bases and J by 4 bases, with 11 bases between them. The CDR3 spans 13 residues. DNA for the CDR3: TGTGCCAGCAGCCTCTCCTTGGGCACTGAAGCTTTCTTT. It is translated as CASSLSLGTEAFF.

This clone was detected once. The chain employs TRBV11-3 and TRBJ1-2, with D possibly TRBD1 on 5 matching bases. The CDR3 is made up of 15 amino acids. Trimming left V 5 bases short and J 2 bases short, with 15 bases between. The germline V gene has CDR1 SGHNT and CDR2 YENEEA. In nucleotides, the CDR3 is TGTGCCAGCAGCCCTCCCGGGACGGTGAACTATGGCTACACCTTC. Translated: CASSPPGTVNYGYTF. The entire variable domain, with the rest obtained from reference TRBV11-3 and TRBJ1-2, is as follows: EAGVVQSPRYKIIEKKQPVAFWCNPISGHNTLYWYLQNLGQGPELLIRYENEEAVDDSQLPKDRFSAERLKGVDSTLKIQPAELGDSAVYLCASSPPGTVNYGYTFGSGTRLTVV.

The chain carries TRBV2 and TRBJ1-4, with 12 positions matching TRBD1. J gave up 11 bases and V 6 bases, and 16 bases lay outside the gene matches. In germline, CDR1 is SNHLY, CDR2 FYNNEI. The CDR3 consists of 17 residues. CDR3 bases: TGTGCCAGCAGACCCGGGACAGGGGGCAAGGTAGTATTGAAACTGTTTTTT. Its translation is CASRPGTGGKVVLKLFF.

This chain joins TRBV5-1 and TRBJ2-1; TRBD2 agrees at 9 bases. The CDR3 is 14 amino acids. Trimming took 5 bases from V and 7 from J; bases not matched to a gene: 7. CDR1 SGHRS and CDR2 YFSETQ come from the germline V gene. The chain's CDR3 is CASRSIAGANEQFF. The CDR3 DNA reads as TGCGCCAGCAGAAGTATAGCGGGGGCAAATGAGCAGTTCTTC.

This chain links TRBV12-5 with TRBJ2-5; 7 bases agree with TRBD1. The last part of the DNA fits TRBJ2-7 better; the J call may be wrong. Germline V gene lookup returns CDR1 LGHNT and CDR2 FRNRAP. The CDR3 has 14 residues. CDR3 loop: CASGFSDRDYEQYF. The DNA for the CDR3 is TGTGCTAGTGGTTTCTCCGACAGGGACTACGAGCAGTACTTC.

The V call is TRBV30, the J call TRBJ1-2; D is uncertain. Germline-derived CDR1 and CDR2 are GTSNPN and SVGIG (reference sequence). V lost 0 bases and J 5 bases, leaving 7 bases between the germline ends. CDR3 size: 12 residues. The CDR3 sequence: CAWSVSDYGYTF. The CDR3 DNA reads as TGTGCCTGGAGTGTATCGGATTATGGCTACACCTTC.

The chain's CDR3 is CASSFPRSATNEKLFF. Here the CDR3 DNA reads TGTGCCAGCAGCTTTCCCCGGTCGGCAACTAATGAAAAACTGTTTTTT. J is TRBJ1-4 and V is TRBV7-9, with no clear D. CDR3 size: 16 residues. With 3 bases removed from V and 0 bases from J, the gap between germline ends came to 11 bases. The germline V gene has CDR1 SEHNR and CDR2 FQNEAQ (reference sequence).

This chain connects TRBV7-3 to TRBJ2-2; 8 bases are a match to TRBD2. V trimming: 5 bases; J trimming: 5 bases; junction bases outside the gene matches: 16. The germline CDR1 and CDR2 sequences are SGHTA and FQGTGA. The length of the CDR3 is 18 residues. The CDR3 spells CASSTSGTSVGRTGELFF. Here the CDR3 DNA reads TGTGCCAGCAGCACCTCGGGGACTAGTGTTGGTAGGACCGGGGAGCTGTTTTTT.

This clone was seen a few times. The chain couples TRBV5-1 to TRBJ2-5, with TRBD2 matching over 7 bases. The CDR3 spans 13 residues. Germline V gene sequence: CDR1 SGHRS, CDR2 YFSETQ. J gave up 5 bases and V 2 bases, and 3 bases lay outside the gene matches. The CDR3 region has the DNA TGCGCCAGCAGCTTCGGGGAGGGTGAGACCCAGTACTTC. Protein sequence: CASSFGEGETQYF.

Here the CDR3 reads CASSLQGAVGTDTQYF. The CDR3 DNA reads as TGTGCCAGCAGCTTACAGGGTGCTGTGGGCACAGATACGCAGTATTTT. The chain has TRBV7-2 and TRBJ2-3; D might be TRBD1 (5 bases). Trimming removed 2 bases from V and 1 base from J, with 13 bases in between. This CDR3 spans 16 amino acids. The V gene's germline CDR1 is SGHTA and CDR2 FQGNSA.